This T cell receptor beta chain was sequenced for a study of blood T cells in healthy people across ages. Details on this clonotype: Its target is unknown.

With a J-beta primer mix and a sample-barcoded 5' primer, a second PCR ran about 7 to 12 cycles. TCRdb reprocessed the 5' RACE reads with MiXCR, giving one entry per CDR3 protein. The sample lists 550,000 to 650,000 distinct CDR3 sequences; 25% to 30% were seen once. General study points: Changes in expanded clonotypes were possibly confounded, as the CMV status of donors was unknown. Because sorting was not performed, PBMCs prevented conclusive naive versus antigen-experienced comparison.

Germline V CDR1 and CDR2: SGDLS, YYNGEE. Losses at the gene ends were 3 bases for V and 4 bases for J; bases not matched to a gene: 3. The CDR3 sequence is 17 residues long. The authors extracted at least 5 micrograms of total RNA per sample. The chain links TRBV9 to TRBJ2-2; TRBD2 aligns across 16 bases. Sequenced input: blood. The sequence was obtained from a woman of 80 years or more in good health. The CDR3 is CASSAGTSGGATGELFF. For the CDR3, the DNA is TGTGCCAGCAGCGCCGGGACTAGCGGGGGGGCCACCGGGGAGCTGTTTTTT. The full variable domain, its missing parts supplied by reference TRBV9 and TRBJ2-2, is DSGVTQTPKHLITATGQRVTLRCSPRSGDLSVYWYQQSLDQGLQFLIQYYNGEERAKGNILERFSAQQFPDLHSELNLSSLELGDSALYFCASSAGTSGGATGELFFGEGSRLTVL.